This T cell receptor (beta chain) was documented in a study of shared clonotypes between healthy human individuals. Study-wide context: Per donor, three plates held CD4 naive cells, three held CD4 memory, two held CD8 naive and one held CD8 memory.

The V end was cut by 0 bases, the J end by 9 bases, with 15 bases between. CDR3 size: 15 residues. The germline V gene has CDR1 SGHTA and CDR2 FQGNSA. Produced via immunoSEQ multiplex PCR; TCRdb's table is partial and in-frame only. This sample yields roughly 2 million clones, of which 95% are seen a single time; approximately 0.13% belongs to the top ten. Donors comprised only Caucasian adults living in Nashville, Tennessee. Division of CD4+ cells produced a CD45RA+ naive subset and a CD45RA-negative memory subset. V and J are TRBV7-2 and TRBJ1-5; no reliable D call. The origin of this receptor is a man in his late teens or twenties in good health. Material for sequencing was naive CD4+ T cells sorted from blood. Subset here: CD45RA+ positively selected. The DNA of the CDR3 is TGTGCCAGCAGCTTAGCCCCGGGCCGAGATGGGCCCCAGCATTTT. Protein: CASSLAPGRDGPQHF. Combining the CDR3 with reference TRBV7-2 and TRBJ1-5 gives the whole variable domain GAGVSQSPSNKVTEKGKDVELRCDPISGHTALYWYRQSLGQGLEFLIYFQGNSAPDKSGLPSDRFSAERTGGSVSTLTIQRTQQEDSAVYLCASSLAPGRDGPQHFGDGTRLSIL.